What follows is one T cell receptor beta chain and its context. Time point in this sample: cycle 4 day 1 (C4D1), after more than five weeks of nivolumab. Each of the patients experienced relapse following autologous stem cell transplantation, and their brentuximab vedotin exposure differed. V was clipped by 3 bases and J by 6 bases, with 11 bases between them. The CDR3 has 14 residues. The germline V gene encodes CDR1 SGHVS and CDR2 FNYEAQ. The data belong to a study of PD-1 blockade in classical Hodgkin lymphoma. About the research overall: Every 2 weeks, patients had 3 mg/kg nivolumab intravenously.

TCRdb keeps only in-frame clones here, not all; method: immunoSEQ multiplex PCR. The sample includes tens of thousands of clones, about 90% seen only once; the top ten take 10%. Sequenced material: peripheral blood mononuclear cells (PBMCs), taken before the fourth cycle of nivolumab. This TCR was sampled from a human donor with classical Hodgkin lymphoma. The chain joins TRBV7-6 to TRBJ2-2; D is ambiguous. The CDR3 bases are TGTGCCAGCAGCTTCAGCCCAGTCCCCGGGGAGCTGTTTTTT. Translation gives CASSFSPVPGELFF.